This is a list of T cell receptor beta chains from one sample in a study of Graves' ophthalmopathy and Graves' hyperthyroidism. TCRdb fed the multiplex PCR reads into MiXCR, producing one record per CDR3 protein. The sample carries some 350,000 distinct CDR3 sequences, 17% recorded once. Sample: peripheral blood. The receptors shown here come from an adult woman with stable Graves' hyperthyroidism. Each CDR3 is given without its conserved first and last residue.

>TRBJ2-5|11|TRBV29-1
SGLGGFRETQY
>TRBJ2-5|14|TRBV5-1
ASSSGTGGYQETQY
>TRBJ2-6|16|TRBV7-2
ASSLAIRGPPGANVLT
>TRBJ2-5|13|TRBV12-3/TRBV12-4
ASSSWAGVKQTQY
>TRBJ2-7|13|TRBV12-3/TRBV12-4
ASNRGHGAGYEQY
>TRBJ2-7|13|TRBV15
ATSRGRGFSYEQY
>TRBJ1-6|13|TRBV12-3/TRBV12-4
ASSLGQGGNSPLH
>TRBJ1-2|13|TRBV30
AWSVLFRGEDGYT
>TRBJ2-7|13|TRBV20-1
SASNIRDTHYEQY
>TRBJ1-1|12|TRBV7-9
ASSLESGVTEAF
>TRBJ2-2|12|TRBV5-1
ASSSDGQSGELF
>TRBJ2-2|14|TRBV10-3
AIRAGGQVYTGELF
>TRBJ2-7|12|TRBV11-2
ASSLDADYYEQY
>TRBJ2-2|15|TRBV28
ASSLLGTGNLAGELF
>TRBJ2-4|10|TRBV12-3/TRBV12-4
ASSTAGNIQY
>TRBJ2-5|13|TRBV18
ASSPPIRGGETQY
>TRBJ2-7|12|TRBV27
ASSPRDRVGEQY
>TRBJ2-5|13|TRBV4-2
ASSQRQGDFETQY
>TRBJ2-5|13|TRBV10-3
AIRDRERREETQY
>TRBJ2-1|13|TRBV11-2
ASSPRRLAGVGQF
>TRBJ2-4|14|TRBV15
ATSRVRRESKNIQY
>TRBJ2-2|13|TRBV6-5
ASSRAGQGTGELF
>TRBJ1-2|10|TRBV20-1
SARGQGGGYT
>TRBJ1-6|11|TRBV6-2/TRBV6-3
ATDRGYNSPLH
>TRBJ1-1|11|TRBV12-3/TRBV12-4
ASRGGGPTEAF
>TRBJ1-5|13|TRBV7-8
ASSGTGGVGQPQH
>TRBJ1-1|15|TRBV18
ASSPPGRRTQNTEAF
>TRBJ1-2|13|TRBV12-3/TRBV12-4
ASSPTGGAHYGYT
>TRBJ1-2|11|TRBV27
ASTNDRSWGYT
>TRBJ1-2|12|TRBV11-2
ASSFTRGGYGYT
>TRBJ2-5|16|TRBV2
ASSEATRDTSPQGTQY
>TRBJ2-5|11|TRBV7-3
ASSWDKQETQY
>TRBJ1-1|12|TRBV25-1
ASSKQGENTEAF
>TRBJ1-1|13|TRBV6-1
ASSEVYRVRTEAF
>TRBJ2-5|12|TRBV12-3/TRBV12-4
ASSPPSGQETQY
>TRBJ2-4|11|TRBV20-1
SALGLAKNIQY
>TRBJ1-6|11|TRBV29-1
SVGVEGGSPLH
>TRBJ1-1|11|TRBV6-1
ASSERWNTEAF
>TRBJ2-5|12|TRBV5-1
ASSFSAKGETQY
>TRBJ2-7|17|TRBV6-2/TRBV6-3
ASSSPGWNSGTSFYEQY
>TRBJ2-7|13|TRBV30
AWSRIGTPGYEQY
>TRBJ2-5|17|TRBV5-1
ASSLVPRGWRESQETQY
>TRBJ2-7|11|TRBV20-1
SARGGQDYEQY
>TRBJ1-1|12|TRBV2
ASSPGLTKPEAF
>TRBJ2-5|11|TRBV24-1
ATSLAGQETQY
>TRBJ1-5|14|TRBV28
ASSPPGRAIYQPQH
>TRBJ1-6|16|TRBV12-3/TRBV12-4
ASSLTGNMQYNNSPLH
>TRBJ2-7|12|TRBV2
ASRTGTGADEQY
>TRBJ2-5|10|TRBV20-1
SARDRSLGQY
>TRBJ1-1|12|TRBV12-3/TRBV12-4
ASSHRGRGTEAF
>TRBJ1-1|10|TRBV30
AWSVGPTEAF
>TRBJ2-7|15|TRBV11-1
ASSPPGGGTGSYEQY
>TRBJ2-7|15|TRBV6-2/TRBV6-3
ASSYSRLWESSYEQY